This T cell receptor (beta chain) stems from a study of blood T cell repertoires in COVID-19. The CDR3 runs to 14 residues. Trimming took 4 bases from V and 6 from J, leaving 14 bases between them. Germline lookup yields CDR1 MNHEY and CDR2 SVGAGI. Using immunoSEQ multiplex PCR, the repertoire was profiled, and TCRdb retains in-frame clones only, with some absent. The table shows 45,000 to 50,000 clones, with under 85% occurring only once. Input material: peripheral blood. The chain employs TRBV6-5 and TRBJ2-3, with a tentative D call TRBD1 (6 bases). The source is an older man in a cohort sampled during active COVID-19. The CDR3 nucleotides are TGTGCCAGCAGTTCAGGGGCCATCAGGGATACGCAGTATTTT. Translation gives CASSSGAIRDTQYF.